The 5 T cell receptor beta chains given below trace back to one sample, sequenced in a study of vaccination and CD4 T cells after COVID-19. Treatment in this sample: roughly 10-day PBMC culture with coronavirus spike peptide pools or control peptides (ViraFEST assay). Sequence data for DNA of cultured CD4+ T cells were generated by the Oncomine TCR Beta short-read assay. TCRdb independently ran MiXCR on the PCR reads; one entry per CDR3 protein. The sample includes about 20,000 distinct CDR3 sequences, less than 65% of them seen just once. No antigen has been assigned to these receptors. Sequenced material: CD4+ T cells from blood, cultured in vitro, taken after SARS-CoV-2 vaccination. The receptors shown here come from a human donor who had recovered from COVID-19.

This clonotype appeared a few times. The rearrangement joins TRBV24-1 to TRBJ2-5; D not certain. The germline V and J ends were trimmed by 0 bases and 5 bases, with 6 bases remaining between them. This CDR3 has 13 amino acids. In germline, CDR1 is KGHDR, CDR2 SFDVKD. CDR3 loop: CATSDLPGETQYF. For the CDR3, the DNA is TGTGCCACCAGTGATTTGCCCGGGGAGACCCAGTACTTC.

The chain couples TRBV27 to TRBJ2-1, with TRBD1 matching 11 bases. The DNA end favors TRBJ2-7, so the J call may be wrong. The V gene's germline CDR1 is MNHEY and CDR2 SMNVEV (reference sequence). This CDR3 spans 15 amino acids. The CDR3 DNA reads as TGTGCCAGCAGTGGGCGGGACAGGGGGTCGGGGGAGCAGTACTTC. Translation gives CASSGRDRGSGEQYF.

The rearrangement uses TRBV19 and TRBJ1-5; TRBD1 might be the D (5 bases). Germline CDR1 LNHDA, CDR2 SQIVND (reference sequence). This CDR3 region has 14 residues. With 5 bases removed from V and 1 base from J, the gap between germline ends came to 9 bases. The CDR3 reads CASSGTGSNQPQHF. DNA of the CDR3: TGTGCCAGTAGTGGGACGGGGAGCAATCAGCCCCAGCATTTT.

V is TRBV28 and J is TRBJ1-6; D unclear. Trimming removed 6 bases from V and 8 bases from J, with 14 bases in between. The CDR3 totals 14 residues. Germline values: CDR1 MDHEN, CDR2 SYDVKM. CDR3 sequence (DNA): TGTGCCAGCAGGACCACAGCGGTATATTCACCCCTCCACTTT. As protein: CASRTTAVYSPLHF.

The J gene is TRBJ1-5, the V gene TRBV6-1, with D perhaps TRBD1 (6 bases). CDR1 and CDR2 from the germline V gene are MNHNS and SASEGT. V was cut by 7 bases and J by 4 bases, with 11 bases left in between. The CDR3 has 13 residues. CDR3 coding DNA: TGTGCCAGCAAAGGACAGAATAATCAGCCCCAGCATTTT. Translated, it gives CASKGQNNQPQHF.